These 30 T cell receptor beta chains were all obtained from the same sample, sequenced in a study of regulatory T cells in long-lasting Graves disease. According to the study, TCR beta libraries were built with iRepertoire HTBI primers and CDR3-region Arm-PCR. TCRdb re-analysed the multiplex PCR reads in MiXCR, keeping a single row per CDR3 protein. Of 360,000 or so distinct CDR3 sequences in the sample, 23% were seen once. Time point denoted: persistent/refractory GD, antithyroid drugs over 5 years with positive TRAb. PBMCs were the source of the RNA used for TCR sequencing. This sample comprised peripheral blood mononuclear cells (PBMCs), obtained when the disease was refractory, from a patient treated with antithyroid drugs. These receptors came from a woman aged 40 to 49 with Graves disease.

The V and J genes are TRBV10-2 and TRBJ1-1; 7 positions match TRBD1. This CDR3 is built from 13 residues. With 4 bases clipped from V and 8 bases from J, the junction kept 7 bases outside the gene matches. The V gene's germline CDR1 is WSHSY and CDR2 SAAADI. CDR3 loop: CASSVVRGGEAFF. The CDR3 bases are TGCGCCAGCAGTGTAGTCAGGGGGGGCGAAGCTTTCTTT.

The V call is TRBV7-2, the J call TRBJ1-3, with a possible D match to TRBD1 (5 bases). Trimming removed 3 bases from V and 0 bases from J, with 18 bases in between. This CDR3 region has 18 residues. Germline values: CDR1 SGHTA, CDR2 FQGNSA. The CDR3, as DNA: TGTGCCAGCAGCTTCCCACTCAAGGGGACCTTCTCTGGAAACACCATATATTTT. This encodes CASSFPLKGTFSGNTIYF.

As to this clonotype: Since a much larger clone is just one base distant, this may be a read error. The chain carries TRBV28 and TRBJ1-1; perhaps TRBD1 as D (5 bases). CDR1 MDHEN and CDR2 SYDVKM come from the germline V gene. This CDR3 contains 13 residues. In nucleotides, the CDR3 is TGTGCCGGCAGGTTAGCCCAGGGCCCTGAAGCTTTCTTT. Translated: CAGRLAQGPEAFF.

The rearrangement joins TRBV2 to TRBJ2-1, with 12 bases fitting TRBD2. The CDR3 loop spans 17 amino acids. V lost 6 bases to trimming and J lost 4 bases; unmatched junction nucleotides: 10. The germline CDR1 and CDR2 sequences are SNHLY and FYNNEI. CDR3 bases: TGTGCCAGCAGCGGAAGGACTAGCGGGATCAGGTACAATGAGCAGTTCTTC. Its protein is CASSGRTSGIRYNEQFF.

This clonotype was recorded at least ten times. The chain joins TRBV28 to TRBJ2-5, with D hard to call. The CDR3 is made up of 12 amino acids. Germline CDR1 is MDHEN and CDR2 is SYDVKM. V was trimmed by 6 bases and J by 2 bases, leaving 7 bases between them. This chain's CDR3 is CASSWEQETQYF. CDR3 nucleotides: TGTGCCAGCAGCTGGGAACAAGAGACCCAGTACTTC. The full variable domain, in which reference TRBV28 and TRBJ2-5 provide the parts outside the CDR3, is DVKVTQSSRYLVKRTGEKVFLECVQDMDHENMFWYRQDPGLGLRLIYFSYDVKMKEKGDIPEGYSVSREKKERFSLILESASTNQTSMYLCASSWEQETQYFGPGTRLLVL.

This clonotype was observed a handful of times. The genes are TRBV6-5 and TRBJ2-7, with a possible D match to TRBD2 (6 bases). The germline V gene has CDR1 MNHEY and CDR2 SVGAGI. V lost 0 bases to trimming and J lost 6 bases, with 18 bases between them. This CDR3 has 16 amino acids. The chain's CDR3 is CASSYSGLISNGEQYF. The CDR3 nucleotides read TGTGCCAGCAGTTACTCAGGACTAATCTCAAACGGCGAGCAGTACTTC.

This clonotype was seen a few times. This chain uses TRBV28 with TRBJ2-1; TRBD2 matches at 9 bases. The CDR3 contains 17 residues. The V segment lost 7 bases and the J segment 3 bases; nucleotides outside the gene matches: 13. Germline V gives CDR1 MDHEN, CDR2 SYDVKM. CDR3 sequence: CASNPAWASGIYNEQFF. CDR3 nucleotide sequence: TGTGCCAGCAACCCAGCCTGGGCTAGCGGGATCTACAATGAGCAGTTCTTC.

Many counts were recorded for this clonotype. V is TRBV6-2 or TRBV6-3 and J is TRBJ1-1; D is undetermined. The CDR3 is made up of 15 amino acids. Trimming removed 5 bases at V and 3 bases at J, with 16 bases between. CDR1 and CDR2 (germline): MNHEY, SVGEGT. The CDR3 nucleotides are TGTGCCAGCAGTGACGTCGGAGGCGCGGACACTGAAGCTTTCTTT. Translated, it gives CASSDVGGADTEAFF.

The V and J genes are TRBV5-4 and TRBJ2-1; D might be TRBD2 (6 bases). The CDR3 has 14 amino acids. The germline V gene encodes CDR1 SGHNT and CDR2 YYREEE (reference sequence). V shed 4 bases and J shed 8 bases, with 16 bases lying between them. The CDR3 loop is CASSKRDSSHEQFF. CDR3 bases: TGTGCCAGCAGCAAACGGGACTCCAGCCATGAGCAGTTCTTC.

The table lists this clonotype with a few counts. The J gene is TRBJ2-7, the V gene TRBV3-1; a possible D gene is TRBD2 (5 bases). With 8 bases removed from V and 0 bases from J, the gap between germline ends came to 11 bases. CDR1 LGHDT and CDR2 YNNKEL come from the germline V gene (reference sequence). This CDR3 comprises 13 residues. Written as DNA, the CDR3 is TGTGCCAGCGGCGGGCTGAGCTCCTACGAGCAGTACTTC. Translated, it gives CASGGLSSYEQYF.

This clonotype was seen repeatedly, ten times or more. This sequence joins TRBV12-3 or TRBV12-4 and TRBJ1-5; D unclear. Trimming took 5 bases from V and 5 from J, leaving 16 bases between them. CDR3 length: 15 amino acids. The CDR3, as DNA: TGTGCCAGCAGTAAAATCGGGTCGTGGGATCAGCCCCAGCATTTT. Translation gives CASSKIGSWDQPQHF.

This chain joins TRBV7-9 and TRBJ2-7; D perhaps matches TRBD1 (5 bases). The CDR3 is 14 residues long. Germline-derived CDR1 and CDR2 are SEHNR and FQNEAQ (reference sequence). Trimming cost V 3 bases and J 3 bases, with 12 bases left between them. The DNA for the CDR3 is TGTGCCAGCAGCTTTGGGGCACCAAACTACGAGCAGTACTTC. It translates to CASSFGAPNYEQYF.

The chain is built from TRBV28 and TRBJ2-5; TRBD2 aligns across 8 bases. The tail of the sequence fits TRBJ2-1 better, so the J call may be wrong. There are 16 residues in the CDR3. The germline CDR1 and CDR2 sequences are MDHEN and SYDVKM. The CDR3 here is CASSPLAGTSYNEQFF. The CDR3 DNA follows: TGTGCCAGCAGCCCCTTGGCCGGGACTAGTTACAATGAGCAGTTCTTC.

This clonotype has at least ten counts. CDR3 region: CASRPRQPSYEQYF. The DNA of the CDR3 is TGTGCCAGCAGACCGAGACAGCCCTCCTACGAGCAGTACTTC. The gene calls are TRBV12-3 or TRBV12-4 and TRBJ2-7; weak D call: TRBD1 (5 bases). The CDR3 has 14 residues. Trimming cost V 6 bases and J 0 bases, with 12 bases left between them.

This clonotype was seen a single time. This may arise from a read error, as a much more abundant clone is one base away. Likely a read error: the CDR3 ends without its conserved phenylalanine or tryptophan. Written as DNA, the CDR3 is TGTGCCAGCAGTTTATCCGGACATGGCAATCAGCCCCAGCATCTT. Its translation is CASSLSGHGNQPQHL. V and J are TRBV28 and TRBJ1-5, with a tentative D call TRBD1 (5 bases). There are 15 residues in the CDR3. Germline lookup yields CDR1 MDHEN and CDR2 SYDVKM. With 1 base removed from V and 2 bases from J, the gap between germline ends came to 9 bases.

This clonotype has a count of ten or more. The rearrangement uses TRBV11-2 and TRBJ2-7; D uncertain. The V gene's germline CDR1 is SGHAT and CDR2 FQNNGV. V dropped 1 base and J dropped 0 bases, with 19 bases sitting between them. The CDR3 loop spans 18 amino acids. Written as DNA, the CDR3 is TGTGCCAGCAGCTTAGGCCTTTCATCGGGTAGTTACTCCTACGAGCAGTACTTC. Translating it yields CASSLGLSSGSYSYEQYF. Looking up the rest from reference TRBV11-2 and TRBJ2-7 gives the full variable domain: EAGVAQSPRYKIIEKRQSVAFWCNPISGHATLYWYQQILGQGPKLLIQFQNNGVVDDSQLPKDRFSAERLKGVDSTLKIQPAKLEDSAVYLCASSLGLSSGSYSYEQYFGPGTRLTVT.

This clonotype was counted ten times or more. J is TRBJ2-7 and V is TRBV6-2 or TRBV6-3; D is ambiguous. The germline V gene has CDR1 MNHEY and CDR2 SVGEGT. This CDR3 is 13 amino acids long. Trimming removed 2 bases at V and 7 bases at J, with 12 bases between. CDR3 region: CASSYHHGLEQYF. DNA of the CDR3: TGTGCCAGCAGTTACCACCATGGTTTGGAGCAGTACTTC.

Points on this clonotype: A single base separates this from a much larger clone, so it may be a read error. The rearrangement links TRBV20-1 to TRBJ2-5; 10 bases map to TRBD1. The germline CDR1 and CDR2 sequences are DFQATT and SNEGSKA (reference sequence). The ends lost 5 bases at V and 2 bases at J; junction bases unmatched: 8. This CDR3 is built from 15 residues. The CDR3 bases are TGCAGTGCTGGGGAGTGGGACAGGGGACAAGAGACCCAGTACTTC. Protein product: CSAGEWDRGQETQYF.

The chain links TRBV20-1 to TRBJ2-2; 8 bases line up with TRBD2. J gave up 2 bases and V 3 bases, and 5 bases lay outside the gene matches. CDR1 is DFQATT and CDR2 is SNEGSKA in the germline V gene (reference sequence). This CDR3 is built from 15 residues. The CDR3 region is CSARLAGRNTGELFF. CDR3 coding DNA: TGCAGTGCTAGGTTAGCGGGACGAAACACCGGGGAGCTGTTTTTT.

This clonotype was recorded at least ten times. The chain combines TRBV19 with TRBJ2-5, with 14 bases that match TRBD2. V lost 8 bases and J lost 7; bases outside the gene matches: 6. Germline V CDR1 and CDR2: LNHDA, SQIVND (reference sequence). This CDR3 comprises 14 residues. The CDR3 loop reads CASGTSGSSGTQYF. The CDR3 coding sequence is TGTGCCAGTGGGACTAGCGGGAGTTCAGGGACCCAGTACTTC.

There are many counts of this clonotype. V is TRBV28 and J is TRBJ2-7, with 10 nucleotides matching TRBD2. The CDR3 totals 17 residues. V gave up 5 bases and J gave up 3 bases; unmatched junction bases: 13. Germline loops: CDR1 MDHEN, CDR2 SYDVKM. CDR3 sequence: CASSQAGGPTRLYEQYF. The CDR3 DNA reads TGTGCCAGCAGTCAAGCGGGAGGGCCTACTCGCCTCTACGAGCAGTACTTC.

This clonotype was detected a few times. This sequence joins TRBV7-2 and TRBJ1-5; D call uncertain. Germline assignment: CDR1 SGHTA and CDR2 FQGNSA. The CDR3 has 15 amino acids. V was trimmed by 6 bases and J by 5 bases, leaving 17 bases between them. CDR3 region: CASSRPGPKDQPQHF. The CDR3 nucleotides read TGTGCCAGCAGTCGTCCGGGTCCAAAGGATCAGCCCCAGCATTTT.

CDR3 residues: CASTGGNNEKLFF. The CDR3 bases are TGTGCCAGCACGGGGGGAAACAATGAAAAACTGTTTTTT. V and J are TRBV6-2 or TRBV6-3 and TRBJ1-4; maybe TRBD1 (5 bases). The V gene lost 7 bases and the J gene lost 5 bases, with 11 bases spanning the gap. Germline values: CDR1 MNHEY, CDR2 SVGEGT. The CDR3 runs to 13 residues.

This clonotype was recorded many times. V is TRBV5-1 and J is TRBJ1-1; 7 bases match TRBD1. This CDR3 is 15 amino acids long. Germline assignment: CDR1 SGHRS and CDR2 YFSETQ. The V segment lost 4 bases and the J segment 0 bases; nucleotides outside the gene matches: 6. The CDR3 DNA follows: TGCGCCAGCAGCCCCCTGACAGGGATGAACACTGAAGCTTTCTTT. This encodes CASSPLTGMNTEAFF. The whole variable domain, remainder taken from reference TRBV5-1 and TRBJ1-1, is KAGVTQTPRYLIKTRGQQVTLSCSPISGHRSVSWYQQTPGQGLQFLFEYFSETQRNKGNFPGRFSGRQFSNSRSEMNVSTLELGDSALYLCASSPLTGMNTEAFFGQGTRLTVV.

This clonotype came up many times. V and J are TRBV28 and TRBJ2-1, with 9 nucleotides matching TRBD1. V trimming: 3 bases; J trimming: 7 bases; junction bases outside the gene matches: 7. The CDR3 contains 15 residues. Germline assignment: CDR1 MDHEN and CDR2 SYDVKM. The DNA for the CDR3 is TGTGCCAGCAGTTTCGTGGGACAGGGTTATAATGAGCAGTTCTTC. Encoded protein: CASSFVGQGYNEQFF.

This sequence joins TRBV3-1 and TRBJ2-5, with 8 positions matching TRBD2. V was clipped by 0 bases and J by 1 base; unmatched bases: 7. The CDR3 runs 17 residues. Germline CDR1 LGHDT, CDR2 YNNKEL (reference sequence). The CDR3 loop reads CASSQDRLAGIQETQYF. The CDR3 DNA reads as TGTGCCAGCAGCCAAGATCGATTAGCGGGGATCCAAGAGACCCAGTACTTC.

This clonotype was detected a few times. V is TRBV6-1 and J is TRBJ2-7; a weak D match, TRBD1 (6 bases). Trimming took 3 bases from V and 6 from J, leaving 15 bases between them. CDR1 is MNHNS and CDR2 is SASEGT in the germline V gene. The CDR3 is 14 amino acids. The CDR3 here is CASSEQGLLVEQYF. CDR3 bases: TGTGCCAGCAGTGAGCAGGGGTTGCTTGTCGAGCAGTACTTC.

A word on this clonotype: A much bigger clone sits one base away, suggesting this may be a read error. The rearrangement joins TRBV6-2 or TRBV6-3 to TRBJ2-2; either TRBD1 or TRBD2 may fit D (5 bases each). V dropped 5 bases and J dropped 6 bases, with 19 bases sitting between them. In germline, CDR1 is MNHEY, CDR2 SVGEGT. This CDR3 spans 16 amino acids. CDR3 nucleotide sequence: TGTGCCAGCAGTGGGGGACGGCCGATCCACTCCGGGGAGCTGTTTTTT. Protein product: CASSGGRPIHSGELFF.

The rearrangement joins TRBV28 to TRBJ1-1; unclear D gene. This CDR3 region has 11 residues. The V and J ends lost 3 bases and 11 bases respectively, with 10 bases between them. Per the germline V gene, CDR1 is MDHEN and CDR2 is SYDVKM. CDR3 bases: TGTGCCAGCAGTTTGCAGCAAGTGGCTTTCTTT. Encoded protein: CASSLQQVAFF.

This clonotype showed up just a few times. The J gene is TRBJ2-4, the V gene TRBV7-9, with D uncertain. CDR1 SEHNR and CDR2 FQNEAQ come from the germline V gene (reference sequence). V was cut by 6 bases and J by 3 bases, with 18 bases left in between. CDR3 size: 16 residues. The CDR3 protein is CASRPDVWGLKNIQYF. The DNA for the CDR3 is TGTGCCAGCAGACCGGACGTGTGGGGTCTCAAAAACATTCAGTACTTC.